This is a list of T cell receptor beta chains from one sample in a study of Ad26.COV2.S vaccination and SARS-CoV-2 variants. Measured with immunoSEQ multiplex PCR; TCRdb has only the in-frame clones, and not every one. The table lists about 350,000 clones, roughly 91% of them singletons. Sequences were derived from peripheral blood, sampled in a trial of Ad26.COV2.S vaccine versus placebo. These receptors all stem from a person between 18 and 65 years old who received the Ad26.COV2.S COVID-19 vaccine or a placebo. The CDR3 runs from the conserved cysteine through the conserved F or W. The order of the fields is V gene, J gene, clone size, D gene, CDR3 protein, CDR3 DNA. The D gene is left open where the match is weak. A clone size is listed for some rows: how often the clone was seen (once, few, many), or a class if it is expanded.

TRBV2	TRBJ1-2	.	.	CASSDGRAYGYTF	TGTGCCAGCAGTGATGGCAGGGCCTATGGCTACACCTTC
TRBV2	TRBJ1-6	.	.	CASSERTPLNNSPLHF	TGTGCCAGCAGTGAAAGGACACCCCTCAATAATTCACCCCTCCACTTT
TRBV6-5	TRBJ1-3	.	.	CASSYGAGAGNTIYF	TGTGCCAGCAGTTACGGCGCCGGGGCTGGAAACACCATATATTTT
TRBV3-1/TRBV3-2	TRBJ2-7	.	.	CASSQEYSNYEQYF	TGTGCCAGCAGCCAAGAATACAGCAACTACGAGCAGTACTTC
TRBV6-2/TRBV6-3	TRBJ1-2	.	TRBD1	CASSYERQGDGYTF	TGTGCCAGCAGTTACGAGCGACAGGGGGATGGCTACACCTTC
TRBV6-5	TRBJ2-5	.	.	CASTVIEETQYF	TGTGCCAGCACGGTTATTGAGGAGACCCAGTACTTC
TRBV7-8	TRBJ1-4	few	.	CASSLSAGATNEKLFF	TGTGCCAGCAGCCTCTCCGCGGGGGCAACTAATGAAAAACTGTTTTTT
TRBV19	TRBJ1-4	.	.	CASSIVTVEKLFF	TGTGCCAGTAGTATCGTTACCGTTGAAAAACTGTTTTTT
TRBV4-1	TRBJ1-5	.	.	CASSQGSGINQPQHF	TGCGCCAGCAGCCAAGGATCAGGGATTAATCAGCCCCAGCATTTT
TRBV18	TRBJ2-4	.	.	CASSPPTAKNIQYF	TGTGCCAGCTCACCACCGACGGCCAAAAACATTCAGTACTTC
TRBV4-1	TRBJ2-7	many	.	CASSQDPSNSYEQYF	TGCGCCAGCAGCCAAGATCCGTCCAACTCCTACGAGCAGTACTTC
TRBV12-3/TRBV12-4	TRBJ2-1	once	.	CASSWTTFEQFF	TGTGCCAGCAGCTGGACAACCTTTGAGCAGTTCTTC
TRBV7-9	TRBJ1-1	.	.	CASTNIRAGGLNTEAFF	TGTGCCAGCACCAATATCAGGGCAGGAGGGTTGAACACTGAAGCTTTCTTT
TRBV6-6	TRBJ2-1	.	.	CASSSHSNEQFF	TGTGCCAGCAGTTCTCACAGTAATGAGCAGTTCTTC
TRBV12-2	TRBJ2-7	.	.	CASRLDGPGLAGGQYEQYF	TGTGCAAGTCGCTTAGACGGGCCCGGGCTAGCGGGGGGCCAATACGAGCAGTACTTC
TRBV7-9	TRBJ2-1	.	TRBD1	CASSHRDRGHNEQFF	TGTGCCAGCAGCCACCGGGACAGGGGTCACAATGAGCAGTTCTTC
TRBV19	TRBJ1-1	.	TRBD1	CASINRGKNTEAFF	TGTGCCAGTATTAACAGGGGGAAGAACACTGAAGCTTTCTTT
TRBV7-9	TRBJ2-1	.	.	CASSPSGTSYNEQFF	TGTGCCAGCAGCCCATCCGGGACCTCCTACAATGAGCAGTTCTTC
TRBV10-3	TRBJ1-5	few	TRBD1	CASGGSNQPQHF	TGTGCCTCAGGGGGATCCAATCAGCCCCAGCATTTT
TRBV4-1	TRBJ2-7	.	TRBD2	CASSQGGAIEQYF	TGCGCCAGCAGCCAGGGAGGGGCCATCGAGCAGTACTTC
TRBV6-1	TRBJ1-6	.	.	CASSDEVDSPLHF	TGTGCCAGCAGTGATGAGGTTGATTCACCCCTCCACTTT
TRBV6-6	TRBJ1-2	.	.	CASSSGAYGYTF	TGTGCCAGCAGTTCCGGGGCCTATGGCTACACCTTC
TRBV9	TRBJ2-3	.	TRBD1	CASSVGLGGRTDTQYF	TGTGCCAGCAGCGTAGGGTTAGGGGGCCGCACAGATACGCAGTATTTT
TRBV7-2	TRBJ2-7	.	.	CASSLVGQTPYEQYF	TGTGCCAGCAGCTTAGTAGGTCAGACACCCTACGAGCAGTACTTC
TRBV7-8	TRBJ1-4	.	TRBD1	CASSPWDRIITTNEKLFF	TGTGCCAGCAGCCCCTGGGACAGAATCATTACAACTAATGAAAAACTGTTTTTT
TRBV7-8	TRBJ1-1	few	.	CASSLASFTGLPEAFF	TGTGCCAGCAGCTTAGCGAGTTTTACAGGCCTGCCCGAAGCTTTCTTT
TRBV5-1	TRBJ1-2	.	.	CASSGEGNYGYTF	TGCGCCAGCAGTGGTGAGGGTAACTATGGCTACACCTTC
TRBV6-6	TRBJ1-4	.	.	CASSRGKLATNEKLFF	TGTGCCAGCAGTCGAGGGAAACTGGCAACTAATGAAAAACTGTTTTTT
TRBV5-4	TRBJ2-7	.	TRBD2	CASSPTSGAYEDEQYF	TGTGCCAGCAGCCCGACTAGCGGGGCTTATGAGGACGAGCAGTACTTC
TRBV18	TRBJ1-2	.	.	CASSPPPRDGYTF	TGTGCCAGCTCACCACCCCCGAGGGATGGCTACACCTTC
TRBV16	TRBJ2-1	once	.	CASSQTSGGGRYNEQFF	TGTGCCAGCAGCCAAACCTCAGGGGGAGGACGCTACAATGAGCAGTTCTTC
TRBV27	TRBJ1-1	.	.	CASIPPGSAEAFF	TGTGCCAGCATTCCCCCGGGCAGCGCTGAAGCTTTCTTT
TRBV7-9	TRBJ1-1	once	TRBD1	CASSSGQMNTEAFF	TGTGCCAGCAGCTCGGGACAGATGAACACTGAAGCTTTCTTT
TRBV5-1	TRBJ1-2	.	.	CASSPEGEAGGGYTF	TGCGCCAGCAGCCCAGAGGGGGAGGCCGGTGGGGGCTACACCTTC
TRBV5-1	TRBJ2-1	.	TRBD1	CASSLEDRVYNEQFF	TGCGCCAGCAGCTTGGAGGACAGGGTCTACAATGAGCAGTTCTTC
TRBV2	TRBJ2-3	.	TRBD2	CASSGTLAASSTDTQYF	TGTGCCAGCAGTGGGACACTAGCGGCCTCTAGCACAGATACGCAGTATTTT
TRBV7-2	TRBJ2-7	.	.	CASSLLMTEEQYF	TGTGCCAGCAGCTTATTGATGACGGAGGAGCAGTACTTC
TRBV5-5	TRBJ2-5	once	TRBD2	CASSPWGLAGGFRETQYF	TGTGCCAGCAGCCCCTGGGGACTAGCGGGGGGGTTCAGAGAGACCCAGTACTTC
TRBV6-6	TRBJ2-2	.	.	CASSSGVNTGELFF	TGTGCCAGCAGTTCGGGGGTGAACACCGGGGAGCTGTTTTTT
TRBV11-3	TRBJ2-5	few	.	CASSLAGRGQETQYF	TGTGCCAGCAGCTTAGCCGGCAGGGGACAAGAGACCCAGTACTTC
TRBV30	TRBJ2-1	.	TRBD2	CAWSVLAGYEQFF	TGTGCCTGGAGTGTACTAGCGGGGTACGAGCAGTTCTTC
TRBV3-1/TRBV3-2	TRBJ1-3	.	.	CASSRNEGANTIYF	TGTGCCAGCAGCCGAAACGAGGGAGCGAACACCATATATTTT
TRBV25-1	TRBJ2-3	.	.	CASYDSLYTDTQYF	TGTGCCAGCTATGACAGCCTATACACAGATACGCAGTATTTT
TRBV5-4	TRBJ1-6	once	TRBD1	CASSYVGQNNSPLHF	TGTGCCAGCAGCTATGTGGGACAGAATAATTCACCCCTCCACTTT
TRBV7-3	TRBJ2-1	.	TRBD2	CASSKGTSGGIYNEQFF	TGTGCCAGCAGCAAAGGGACTAGCGGGGGAATTTACAATGAGCAGTTCTTC
TRBV4-1	TRBJ2-7	.	.	CASSHGRSYEQYF	TGCGCCAGCAGCCATGGACGATCCTACGAGCAGTACTTC
TRBV4-1	TRBJ2-2	.	TRBD2	CASSQGVQRGNTGELFF	TGCGCCAGCAGCCAAGGGGTCCAGCGGGGCAACACCGGGGAGCTGTTTTTT
TRBV4-1	TRBJ2-7	.	.	CASSQDLSQSSYEQYF	TGCGCCAGCAGCCAAGATTTGAGCCAGAGCTCCTACGAGCAGTACTTC
TRBV6-2/TRBV6-3	TRBJ2-7	.	.	CASSSQGYEQYF	TGTGCCAGCAGTTCTCAGGGCTACGAGCAGTACTTC
TRBV3-1/TRBV3-2	TRBJ1-4	.	.	CASSQELGRNEKLFF	TGTGCCAGCAGCCAAGAACTAGGGAGAAATGAAAAACTGTTTTTT
TRBV10-3	TRBJ2-1	.	.	CAISERTRGNEQFF	TGTGCCATCAGTGAGCGGACCCGGGGCAATGAGCAGTTCTTC